This T cell receptor (beta chain) comes out of a study of Ad26.COV2.S vaccination and SARS-CoV-2 variants. Looking at the study overall: Intramuscular Ad26.COV2.S doses were given once or twice, 56 days apart.

The CDR3 is 13 residues long. Germline lookup yields CDR1 GTSNPN and CDR2 SVGIG (reference sequence). V lost 0 bases and J 7 bases, leaving 12 bases between the germline ends. Treatment: roughly 20 received Ad26.COV2.S at low or high dose, single or two shots; about 5 received placebo; per-sample allocation not given. Collection of the samples took place on day 63 after the first injection of vaccine or placebo. As its vector, the vaccine had Ad26, which expressed Wuhan-strain SARS-CoV-2 spike. Libraries were prepared by immunoSEQ multiplex PCR; TCRdb keeps only in-frame clonotypes and omits some of them. This sample has approximately 360,000 clones, with around 82% found just once.

The receptor was isolated from a person between 18 and 59 years old who received the Ad26.COV2.S COVID-19 vaccine or a placebo. This specimen consisted of peripheral blood, obtained in a trial of Ad26.COV2.S vaccine versus placebo. The rearrangement uses TRBV30 and TRBJ1-2; no reliable D call. CDR3 loop: CAWSVRGVSGYTF. DNA of the CDR3: TGTGCCTGGAGTGTACGCGGGGTGAGTGGCTACACCTTC.